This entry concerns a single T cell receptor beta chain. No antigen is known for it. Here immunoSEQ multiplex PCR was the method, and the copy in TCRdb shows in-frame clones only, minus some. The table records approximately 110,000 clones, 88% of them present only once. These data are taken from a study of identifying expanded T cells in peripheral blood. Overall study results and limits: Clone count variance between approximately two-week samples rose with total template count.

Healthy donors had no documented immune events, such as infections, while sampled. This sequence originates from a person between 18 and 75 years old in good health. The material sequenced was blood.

This CDR3 is CATQDSRMNTEAFF. CDR3 coding DNA: TGTGCCACTCAGGACAGCCGAATGAACACTGAAGCTTTCTTT. The J gene is TRBJ1-1, the V gene TRBV25-1, with D tentatively TRBD1 (6 bases). V was shortened by 10 bases and J by 0 bases, with 15 bases between the two germline ends. This CDR3 contains 14 residues. CDR1 and CDR2 from the germline V gene are MGHDK and SYGVNS.